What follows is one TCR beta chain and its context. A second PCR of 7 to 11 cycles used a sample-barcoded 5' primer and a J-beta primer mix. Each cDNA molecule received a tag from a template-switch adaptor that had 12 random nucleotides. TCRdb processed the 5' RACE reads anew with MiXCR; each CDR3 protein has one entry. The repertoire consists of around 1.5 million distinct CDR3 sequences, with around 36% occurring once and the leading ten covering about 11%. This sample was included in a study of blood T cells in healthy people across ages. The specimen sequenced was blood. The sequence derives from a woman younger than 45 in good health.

This chain's CDR3 is CASSKPGGGAVYEQYF. The DNA of the CDR3 is TGTGCCAGCAGCAAACCAGGCGGGGGGGCGGTCTACGAGCAGTACTTC. The gene calls are TRBV21-1 and TRBJ2-7; the table's D call of TRBD2 was not tested on the DNA. TRBV21-1 counts as a pseudogene. The CDR3 sequence is 16 residues long.